This TCR beta chain appears in the sequencing data of a study of blood T cell repertoires in COVID-19. Turning to the study itself: Researchers got acute and convalescent COVID-19 samples from the United States, Italy and Spain. PBMCs, B-cell-depleted T cells, or T cells were the source of the cDNA or gDNA that made up the material.

The authors' processing: Quantification of nucleated cells was approximated via reference gene primer amplification. Using immunoSEQ multiplex PCR, the repertoire was profiled, and TCRdb retains in-frame clones only, with some absent. From that table come the V and J calls and clone size; the DNA was used to work out D and trimming. The sample contains about 220,000 clones, approximately 83% of which appear only once. Sequenced sample: peripheral blood. The receptor was derived from a woman aged 25-40 years who had recovered from COVID-19.

This CDR3 is CASSYRLSSGGLGSTDTQYF. CDR3 bases: TGTGCCAGCAGTTACCGCCTTTCTAGCGGGGGGCTTGGGAGCACAGATACGCAGTATTTT. The V call is TRBV6-2 or TRBV6-3, the J call TRBJ2-3; 11 bases fit TRBD2. V trimming: 2 bases; J trimming: 0 bases; junction bases outside the gene matches: 13. This CDR3 spans 20 amino acids. Per the germline V gene, CDR1 is MNHEY and CDR2 is SVGEGT.